This passage covers 32 T cell receptor beta chains from one sample sequenced in a study of blood T cell repertoires in COVID-19. This table comes from immunoSEQ multiplex PCR, and its TCRdb copy is limited to in-frame clones, with some not included. Seen here are fewer than 350,000 clones, 87% observed once, and the top ten hold 6% to 6.5%. Sequencing was done on a sample of PBMCs or T cells enriched from blood (not recorded which). The receptors shown here come from a woman in her thirties or forties who had recovered from COVID-19.

The chain uses TRBV7-9 and TRBJ1-3; TRBD1 matches 7 bases. Germline CDR1 is SEHNR and CDR2 is FQNEAQ (reference sequence). V lost 5 bases, J lost 6 bases, and 4 bases stayed unmatched. The CDR3 contains 13 residues. CDR3 bases: TGTGCCAGCAGCCCCGACAGGGAAAACACCATATATTTT. Protein product: CASSPDRENTIYF. Using reference TRBV7-9 and TRBJ1-3 for the parts outside the CDR3, the full variable domain is DTGVSQNPRHKITKRGQNVTFRCDPISEHNRLYWYRQTLGQGPEFLTYFQNEAQLEKSRLLSDRFSAERPKGSFSTLEIQRTEQGDSAMYLCASSPDRENTIYFGEGSWLTVV.

This clone has just one count. V gene TRBV3-1 (or the pseudogene TRBV3-2) combines with J gene TRBJ1-1; perhaps TRBD1 as D (5 bases). Trimming took 1 base from V and 4 from J, leaving 13 bases between them. The germline V gene encodes CDR1 LGHDT and CDR2 YNNKEL (reference sequence). This CDR3 contains 15 residues. CDR3 coding DNA: TGTGCCAGCAGCCAAGTGGGGGGGGTAATCACTGAAGCTTTCTTT. It translates to CASSQVGGVITEAFF.

The chain recombines TRBV2 with TRBJ1-6; 10 bases fit TRBD1. CDR3 length equals 13 residues. CDR1 is SNHLY, CDR2 FYNNEI, per germline. V shed 6 bases, J shed 13 bases, and the junction held 6 bases outside the gene matches. The CDR3 DNA is TGTGCCAGCAGACCGGGACAGGGGCTTCCCCTCCACTTT. It encodes CASRPGQGLPLHF.

This clone was picked up a small number of times. The CDR3, as DNA: TGTGCCAGCAGAACCGGGACAGGGTCGAACTCCTACGAGCAGTACTTC. Encoded protein: CASRTGTGSNSYEQYF. This chain uses TRBV7-2 with TRBJ2-7, with 9 bases fitting TRBD1. The germline V gene encodes CDR1 SGHTA and CDR2 FQGNSA. The CDR3 runs to 16 residues. Trimming cost V 6 bases and J 0 bases; bases outside gene matches: 9.

The V call is TRBV6-5, the J call TRBJ2-7, with no clear D. Trimming pared 4 bases from V and 1 base from J, leaving 11 bases between. This CDR3 comprises 14 residues. Germline lookup yields CDR1 MNHEY and CDR2 SVGAGI. In nucleotides, the CDR3 is TGTGCCAGCAGTTCCTCTGGCCCTTCCTACGAGCAGTACTTC. Encoded protein: CASSSSGPSYEQYF.

This clone was found once. J is TRBJ2-1 and V is TRBV5-4; the match to TRBD2 covers 11 bases. V trimming: 5 bases; J trimming: 7 bases; junction bases outside the gene matches: 8. Germline V gene sequence: CDR1 SGHNT, CDR2 YYREEE (reference sequence). This CDR3 is 15 amino acids long. CDR3 bases: TGTGCCAGCAGGTTAGCGGGAGGGCCGCGGAATGAGCAGTTCTTC. Its protein product is CASRLAGGPRNEQFF.

This sequence joins TRBV7-9 and TRBJ2-7, with TRBD2 matching over 13 bases. Germline V gene data show CDR1 as SEHNR and CDR2 as FQNEAQ (reference sequence). The CDR3 is 16 residues long. The J segment lost 4 bases and the V segment lost 5 bases, leaving 8 bases of the junction unmatched. The CDR3 DNA follows: TGTGCCAGCAGCGATACTAGCGGGAGGGGGGGATACGAGCAGTACTTC. This translates into CASSDTSGRGGYEQYF.

This rearrangement joins TRBV7-6 to TRBJ1-5; D uncertain. The CDR3 contains 15 residues. Trimming shortened V by 1 base and J by 5 bases, and 12 bases separated the two germline ends. Germline loops: CDR1 SGHVS, CDR2 FNYEAQ. The CDR3 nucleotides read TGTGCCAGCAGCTTAGTTGCCGGGTCTGATCAGCCCCAGCATTTT. Protein sequence: CASSLVAGSDQPQHF. Based on the CDR3 plus reference TRBV7-6 and TRBJ1-5, the full variable domain is GAGVSQSPRYKVTKRGQDVALRCDPISGHVSLYWYRQALGQGPEFLTYFNYEAQQDKSGLPNDRFSAERPEGSISTLTIQRTEQRDSAMYRCASSLVAGSDQPQHFGDGTRLSIL.

The chain links TRBV3-1 (or the pseudogene TRBV3-2) to TRBJ2-1; no clear D gene. The CDR3 runs to 14 residues. CDR1 LGHDT and CDR2 YNNKEL come from the germline V gene (reference sequence). Trimming removed 1 base from V and 7 bases from J, with 11 bases in between. The CDR3 protein is CASSQVLSSNEQFF. CDR3 in DNA: TGTGCCAGCAGCCAAGTGCTGAGTTCGAATGAGCAGTTCTTC.

The chain carries TRBV6-5 and TRBJ1-4; 8 bases align to TRBD1. V was pared by 5 bases and J by 7 bases, with 6 bases of the junction left unmatched. Looked up from germline, CDR1 is MNHEY and CDR2 is SVGAGI. The CDR3 length is 14 residues. This CDR3 is CASSIQGAGEKLFF. The CDR3 nucleotides are TGTGCCAGCAGTATCCAGGGGGCTGGTGAAAAACTGTTTTTT.

This chain connects TRBV3-1 (or the pseudogene TRBV3-2) to TRBJ1-2; no clear D gene. This CDR3 has 18 residues. Germline assignment: CDR1 LGHDT and CDR2 YNNKEL (reference sequence). The V gene lost 0 bases and the J gene lost 0 bases, with 17 bases spanning the gap. Written as DNA, the CDR3 is TGTGCCAGCAGCCAAGAAGACCGCGGACGGGGAGCTAACTATGGCTACACCTTC. Its translation: CASSQEDRGRGANYGYTF.

This clone was observed once. This chain uses TRBV7-9 with TRBJ2-3, with D perhaps TRBD1 (5 bases). The CDR3 is 15 residues long. Germline V gives CDR1 SEHNR, CDR2 FQNEAQ (reference sequence). Trimming stripped 1 base from V and 0 bases from J, with 8 bases between. In DNA, the CDR3 is TGTGCCAGCAGCTTAGATGGGGCGAGCACAGATACGCAGTATTTT. This gives the protein CASSLDGASTDTQYF.

The chain carries TRBV11-3 and TRBJ2-1; 8 positions match TRBD1. Trimming took 1 base from V and 5 from J; bases not matched to a gene: 19. The germline CDR1 and CDR2 sequences are SGHNT and YENEEA. The CDR3 is 20 amino acids. This chain's CDR3 is CASSLVAGQAGPNHHNEQFF. CDR3 nucleotides: TGTGCCAGCAGCTTAGTCGCGGGACAGGCGGGTCCGAACCACCACAATGAGCAGTTCTTC. The full variable domain, in which reference TRBV11-3 and TRBJ2-1 provide the parts outside the CDR3, is EAGVVQSPRYKIIEKKQPVAFWCNPISGHNTLYWYLQNLGQGPELLIRYENEEAVDDSQLPKDRFSAERLKGVDSTLKIQPAELGDSAVYLCASSLVAGQAGPNHHNEQFFGPGTRLTVL.

This clone was counted between two and nine times. The chain links TRBV9 to TRBJ2-1; D is possibly TRBD2 (6 bases). Deletions cut 4 bases from V and 7 bases from J, with 18 bases between. Germline lookup yields CDR1 SGDLS and CDR2 YYNGEE. The CDR3 has 15 amino acids. CDR3 in amino acids: CASSPGGTLWNEQFF. The CDR3 nucleotides read TGTGCCAGCAGCCCTGGGGGGACGTTGTGGAATGAGCAGTTCTTC.

The chain carries TRBV12-3 or TRBV12-4 and TRBJ1-2, with a weak D call TRBD1 (6 bases). This CDR3 spans 13 amino acids. V gave up 6 bases and J gave up 8 bases, with 16 bases separating them. The CDR3 nucleotides are TGTGCCAGCAGCCCGCGAGGGGGATCAGGCTACACCTTC. The encoded protein is CASSPRGGSGYTF.

The chain links TRBV28 to TRBJ1-1, with 8 bases matching TRBD1. The germline V gene has CDR1 MDHEN and CDR2 SYDVKM. The V segment lost 4 bases and the J segment 1 base; nucleotides outside the gene matches: 5. This CDR3 comprises 15 residues. In nucleotides, the CDR3 is TGTGCCAGCAGTTCGGGACAGGCGACGAACACTGAAGCTTTCTTT. Protein sequence: CASSSGQATNTEAFF.

The CDR3 is CASSLLGQGHDEQYF. In DNA, the CDR3 is TGTGCCAGCAGTTTGCTGGGTCAGGGACACGACGAGCAGTACTTC. The chain carries TRBV28 and TRBJ2-7, with D maybe TRBD1 (6 bases). The CDR3 is 15 amino acids. V gave up 3 bases and J gave up 5 bases, with 17 bases separating them. Germline V gene lookup returns CDR1 MDHEN and CDR2 SYDVKM.

The gene calls are TRBV19 and TRBJ1-2; D ambiguous. Trimming stripped 7 bases from V and 5 bases from J, with 20 bases between. CDR3 size: 15 residues. CDR1 and CDR2 from the germline V gene are LNHDA and SQIVND (reference sequence). The CDR3 spells CASTPPAGIRYGYTF. Written as DNA, the CDR3 is TGTGCCAGTACCCCCCCCGCCGGGATCCGTTATGGCTACACCTTC.

The chain employs TRBV7-3 and TRBJ2-1; possible D gene TRBD2, 7 bases. The CDR3 has 15 amino acids. Per the germline V gene, CDR1 is SGHTA and CDR2 is FQGTGA. Trimming stripped 2 bases from V and 6 bases from J, with 14 bases between. The CDR3 bases are TGTGCCAGCAGCTTATGGGCAGGGGAGGGCAATGAGCAGTTCTTC. It yields the protein CASSLWAGEGNEQFF.

The J gene is TRBJ2-5, the V gene TRBV11-2; D is perhaps TRBD2 (6 bases). The V end lost 3 bases, the J end lost 5 bases, and 13 bases lay between the germline ends. CDR1 is SGHAT and CDR2 is FQNNGV in the germline V gene. This CDR3 comprises 14 residues. The CDR3 coding sequence is TGTGCCAGCAGCTTCGAAGGGAGGCCGGAGACCCAGTACTTC. This codes for CASSFEGRPETQYF. Based on the CDR3 plus reference TRBV11-2 and TRBJ2-5, the full variable domain is EAGVAQSPRYKIIEKRQSVAFWCNPISGHATLYWYQQILGQGPKLLIQFQNNGVVDDSQLPKDRFSAERLKGVDSTLKIQPAKLEDSAVYLCASSFEGRPETQYFGPGTRLLVL.

The chain employs TRBV27 and TRBJ2-3, with D unresolved. The V gene's germline CDR1 is MNHEY and CDR2 SMNVEV (reference sequence). V was cut by 4 bases and J by 0 bases, with 14 bases left in between. This CDR3 comprises 16 residues. The CDR3 bases are TGTGCCAGCAGTTCCGAGAAAGGCGGTAGCACAGATACGCAGTATTTT. Amino acid sequence: CASSSEKGGSTDTQYF.

The V call is TRBV30, the J call TRBJ2-1; TRBD2 might be the D (5 bases). V was shortened by 5 bases and J by 6 bases, with 11 bases between the two germline ends. The germline CDR1 and CDR2 sequences are GTSNPN and SVGIG (reference sequence). This CDR3 has 12 amino acids. The CDR3 reads CAWSSGPNEQFF. CDR3 nucleotide sequence: TGTGCCTGGTCCAGCGGTCCCAATGAGCAGTTCTTC.

The chain uses TRBV5-1 and TRBJ1-2; D call uncertain. Germline V gives CDR1 SGHRS, CDR2 YFSETQ. Deletions cut 0 bases from V and 8 bases from J, with 14 bases between. This CDR3 has 14 amino acids. The CDR3 loop reads CASSLGVSAVGYTF. The CDR3 coding sequence is TGCGCCAGCAGCTTGGGTGTCAGCGCAGTGGGCTACACCTTC.

This clone came up a few times. CDR3 in amino acids: CASSLEAGNTIYF. The CDR3 DNA is TGTGCCAGCAGCCTGGAGGCTGGAAACACCATATATTTT. V is TRBV11-2 and J is TRBJ1-3; D is undetermined. Trimming cost V 5 bases and J 2 bases, with 7 bases left between them. The CDR3 extends over 13 amino acids. Looked up from germline, CDR1 is SGHAT and CDR2 is FQNNGV. The whole variable domain, remainder taken from reference TRBV11-2 and TRBJ1-3, is EAGVAQSPRYKIIEKRQSVAFWCNPISGHATLYWYQQILGQGPKLLIQFQNNGVVDDSQLPKDRFSAERLKGVDSTLKIQPAKLEDSAVYLCASSLEAGNTIYFGEGSWLTVV.

This sequence joins TRBV28 and TRBJ1-4, with a tentative D call TRBD1 (6 bases). CDR1 MDHEN and CDR2 SYDVKM come from the germline V gene. The CDR3 is 15 residues long. Trimming took off 4 bases at V and 7 bases at J, with 16 bases between the two ends. The CDR3 DNA follows: TGTGCCAGCAGTTCCGCAGGGGCTAGGGGTGAAAAACTGTTTTTT. It codes for CASSSAGARGEKLFF.

The count of this clone is one. The rearrangement joins TRBV28 to TRBJ2-7; a possible D gene is TRBD2 (5 bases). Per germline, CDR1 MDHEN and CDR2 SYDVKM. CDR3 length: 15 residues. Trimming left V 5 bases short and J 5 bases short, with 19 bases between. This chain's CDR3 is CASSPRKARRNEQYF. The CDR3 DNA reads TGTGCCAGCAGTCCCCGAAAGGCCAGGAGGAACGAGCAGTACTTC.

This chain links TRBV7-2 with TRBJ2-1; 7 bases are shared with TRBD2. The V gene end was trimmed by 1 base and the J gene end by 8 bases; junction bases not matched to a gene: 14. The CDR3 extends over 17 amino acids. CDR1 SGHTA and CDR2 FQGNSA come from the germline V gene. CDR3 sequence reads: CASSLVVGRRRRDEQFF. For the CDR3, the DNA is TGTGCCAGCAGCTTAGTGGTCGGGAGGCGCCGGAGGGATGAGCAGTTCTTC.

This clone was seen only once. The chain couples TRBV19 to TRBJ1-2; D is possibly TRBD1 (6 bases). The germline CDR1 and CDR2 sequences are LNHDA and SQIVND (reference sequence). Trimming shortened V by 3 bases and J by 2 bases, and 10 bases separated the two germline ends. The CDR3 spans 14 residues. The DNA for the CDR3 is TGTGCCAGTAGTATCGGGACAACGAACTATGGCTACACCTTC. This sequence encodes CASSIGTTNYGYTF.

This clone was detected only once. V gene TRBV9 combines with J gene TRBJ2-5; 8 nucleotides align to TRBD1. This CDR3 is built from 13 residues. After removal of 7 bases from V and 5 bases from J, the junction contained 7 bases not matched to a gene. Germline V gene data show CDR1 as SGDLS and CDR2 as YYNGEE. The CDR3 sequence: CASGNRGEETQYF. In DNA form, the CDR3 reads TGTGCCAGCGGGAACAGGGGGGAGGAGACCCAGTACTTC.

This clone was observed a few times. The gene calls are TRBV6-2 or TRBV6-3 and TRBJ1-5; D gene uncertain. V was trimmed by 4 bases and J by 5 bases, leaving 12 bases between them. CDR1 and CDR2 (germline): MNHEY, SVGEGT. The CDR3 is 14 amino acids. The CDR3 protein is CASSLLANDQPQHF. The CDR3 coding sequence is TGTGCCAGCAGTTTATTAGCGAACGATCAGCCCCAGCATTTT.

The table lists this clone with a count of one. The chain combines TRBV14 with TRBJ2-1; 8 bases fit TRBD1. The CDR3 has 15 residues. Losses at the gene ends were 0 bases for V and 7 bases for J; bases not matched to a gene: 5. Germline V gives CDR1 SGHDN, CDR2 FVKESK. DNA of the CDR3: TGTGCCAGCAGCCAAGATCGGAACAGGGGGAATGAGCAGTTCTTC. Encoded protein: CASSQDRNRGNEQFF.

This rearrangement joins TRBV12-3 or TRBV12-4 to TRBJ2-7, with unresolved D. The CDR3 spans 13 residues. V lost 0 bases and J lost 2, with 5 bases in between. The CDR3 loop reads CASSLAGPYEQYF. The CDR3 DNA is TGTGCCAGCAGTTTAGCTGGGCCCTACGAGCAGTACTTC.